A single sample is the source of the 25 T cell receptor beta chains below, sequenced in a study of Ad26.COV2.S vaccination and SARS-CoV-2 variants. Profiling relied on immunoSEQ multiplex PCR, and the TCRdb table lists in-frame clones only, not all of them. The data contain approximately 300,000 clones, 86% of them singletons. Treatment in this sample: around 19 received Ad26.COV2.S at low or high dose, single or two shots; roughly 5 received placebo; per-sample allocation not given. Sampling occurred on day 63 after the first vaccine or placebo injection. Sequences were derived from peripheral blood, sampled in a trial of Ad26.COV2.S vaccine versus placebo. These TCRs come from a person between 18 and 60 years old who received the Ad26.COV2.S COVID-19 vaccine or a placebo.

V is TRBV5-1 and J is TRBJ2-7, with D uncertain. CDR1 is SGHRS, CDR2 YFSETQ, per germline. Trimming took 3 bases from V and 6 from J, leaving 19 bases between them. This CDR3 has 15 amino acids. Written as DNA, the CDR3 is TGCGCCAGCAGCTCCACCCAAATGGGGATGGGCGAGCAGTACTTC. Protein: CASSSTQMGMGEQYF.

V gene TRBV23-1 combines with J gene TRBJ2-1; tentatively, D is TRBD1 or TRBD2 (5 bases each). TRBV23-1 counts as an open reading frame of uncertain function. The CDR3 consists of 15 residues. The V gene lost 7 bases and the J gene lost 2 bases, with 15 bases spanning the gap. The CDR3, as DNA: TGCGCCAGCAACCTAAGTGGGACCGCCTACAATGAGCAGTTCTTC. Translating it yields CASNLSGTAYNEQFF.

V and J are TRBV7-3 and TRBJ1-6, with D uncertain. The germline CDR1 and CDR2 sequences are SGHTA and FQGTGA. This CDR3 has 15 amino acids. The germline V and J ends were trimmed by 2 bases and 8 bases, with 13 bases remaining between them. The CDR3 nucleotides are TGTGCCAGCAGCTTATATCAGTTGGGCGATTCACCCCTCCACTTT. Protein: CASSLYQLGDSPLHF. Supplemented by reference TRBV7-3 and TRBJ1-6, the full variable domain reads GAGVSQTPSNKVTEKGKYVELRCDPISGHTALYWYRQSLGQGPEFLIYFQGTGAADDSGLPNDRFFAVRPEGSVSTLKIQRTERGDSAVYLCASSLYQLGDSPLHFGNGTRLTVT.

V is TRBV5-6 and J is TRBJ2-5; D is undetermined. The germline gives CDR1 SGHDT, CDR2 YYEEEE. The CDR3 consists of 14 residues. Trimming cost V 0 bases and J 3 bases, with 9 bases left between them. The CDR3 region has the DNA TGTGCCAGCAGCTTGGGACCTTCAAAAGAGACCCAGTACTTC. Amino acid sequence: CASSLGPSKETQYF. The complete variable domain, with remaining parts taken from reference TRBV5-6 and TRBJ2-5, reads DAGVTQSPTHLIKTRGQQVTLRCSPKSGHDTVSWYQQALGQGPQFIFQYYEEEERQRGNFPDRFSGHQFPNYSSELNVNALLLGDSALYLCASSLGPSKETQYFGPGTRLLVL.

The CDR3: CASSPPSGGGTYEQYF. In nucleotides, the CDR3 is TGTGCCAGCAGCCCCCCTAGCGGGGGGGGTACCTACGAGCAGTACTTC. The rearrangement links TRBV7-2 to TRBJ2-7; 12 bases are a match to TRBD2. CDR1 SGHTA and CDR2 FQGNSA come from the germline V gene. V shed 5 bases, J shed 2 bases, and the junction held 7 bases outside the gene matches. This CDR3 contains 16 residues.

This clone was observed a handful of times. The chain couples TRBV2 to TRBJ2-3, with TRBD2 identical over 7 bases. CDR1 and CDR2 from the germline V gene are SNHLY and FYNNEI. The CDR3 has 18 amino acids. V lost 6 bases, J lost 0 bases, and 15 bases stayed unmatched. The CDR3 protein is CASRPALRGKPSTDTQYF. The CDR3 nucleotides read TGTGCCAGCAGGCCCGCCTTGCGGGGGAAACCTAGCACAGATACGCAGTATTTT.

The chain employs TRBV3-1 (or the pseudogene TRBV3-2) and TRBJ1-2, with 10 bases aligning to TRBD1. The CDR3 has 13 amino acids. V lost 6 bases and J lost 4; bases outside the gene matches: 2. Germline loops: CDR1 LGHDT, CDR2 YNNKEL (reference sequence). The CDR3 protein is CASRTGGGYGYTF. In nucleotides, the CDR3 is TGTGCCAGCAGGACAGGGGGCGGCTATGGCTACACCTTC.

The chain couples TRBV5-1 to TRBJ2-3; tentatively, D is TRBD1 (5 bases). Trimming took 6 bases from V and 7 from J, leaving 18 bases between them. CDR3 length: 14 amino acids. CDR1 is SGHRS and CDR2 is YFSETQ in the germline V gene. The CDR3 DNA sequence: TGCGCCAGCACCCAGCTTGATGGGGCAAATACGCAGTATTTT. It specifies CASTQLDGANTQYF.

The V and J genes are TRBV7-3 and TRBJ2-3; D unclear. Per the germline V gene, CDR1 is SGHTA and CDR2 is FQGTGA. The length of the CDR3 is 12 residues. With 2 bases removed from V and 4 bases from J, the gap between germline ends came to 4 bases. CDR3 DNA sequence: TGTGCCAGCAGCTTATACGCAGATACGCAGTATTTT. Translation gives CASSLYADTQYF.

This clone is a singleton in its sample. This chain's CDR3 is CASSLRASGVRTDTQYF. The CDR3 region has the DNA TGTGCCAGCAGCTTAAGGGCTAGCGGGGTTCGAACAGATACGCAGTATTTT. This chain joins TRBV7-9 and TRBJ2-3; 9 bases map to TRBD2. V lost 2 bases, J lost 3 bases, and 9 bases stayed unmatched. The CDR3 consists of 17 residues. The germline V gene has CDR1 SEHNR and CDR2 FQNEAQ (reference sequence). Together with reference TRBV7-9 and TRBJ2-3, the CDR3 gives the full variable domain: DTGVSQNPRHKITKRGQNVTFRCDPISEHNRLYWYRQTLGQGPEFLTYFQNEAQLEKSRLLSDRFSAERPKGSFSTLEIQRTEQGDSAMYLCASSLRASGVRTDTQYFGPGTRLTVL.

The chain is built from TRBV5-1 and TRBJ1-1; D is uncertain. CDR3 length: 13 amino acids. Trimming took off 4 bases at V and 3 bases at J, with 10 bases between the two ends. The germline CDR1 and CDR2 sequences are SGHRS and YFSETQ. The CDR3 bases are TGCGCCAGCAGCCCCTACGAAGACACTGAAGCTTTCTTT. Its protein is CASSPYEDTEAFF.

This chain connects TRBV7-8 to TRBJ2-1; 8 nucleotides match TRBD2. The CDR3 contains 17 residues. Germline V CDR1 and CDR2: SGHVS, FQNEAQ. The J segment lost 0 bases and the V segment lost 5 bases, leaving 9 bases of the junction unmatched. CDR3 DNA sequence: TGTGCCAGCAGCGGACAGATAAGCGGGAGCTCCTACAATGAGCAGTTCTTC. As protein: CASSGQISGSSYNEQFF.

This chain links TRBV9 with TRBJ2-2; 9 nucleotides line up with TRBD1. The V gene end was trimmed by 7 bases and the J gene end by 6 bases; junction bases not matched to a gene: 4. CDR1 is SGDLS and CDR2 is YYNGEE in the germline V gene. The CDR3 contains 13 residues. The CDR3 DNA is TGTGCCAGCGGGGACAGGGATGCCGGGGAGCTGTTTTTT. This sequence encodes CASGDRDAGELFF. The variable domain in full, with the rest retrieved from reference TRBV9 and TRBJ2-2, is DSGVTQTPKHLITATGQRVTLRCSPRSGDLSVYWYQQSLDQGLQFLIQYYNGEERAKGNILERFSAQQFPDLHSELNLSSLELGDSALYFCASGDRDAGELFFGEGSRLTVL.

This chain uses TRBV9 with TRBJ1-3; 7 bases are a match to TRBD1. The J segment lost 1 base and the V segment lost 0 bases, leaving 4 bases of the junction unmatched. The CDR3 is 16 amino acids. The germline V gene has CDR1 SGDLS and CDR2 YYNGEE. As DNA, the CDR3 is TGTGCCAGCAGCGTAGGGGACAGACCATCTGGAAACACCATATATTTT. Protein: CASSVGDRPSGNTIYF. The variable domain in full, completed from reference TRBV9 and TRBJ1-3, reads DSGVTQTPKHLITATGQRVTLRCSPRSGDLSVYWYQQSLDQGLQFLIQYYNGEERAKGNILERFSAQQFPDLHSELNLSSLELGDSALYFCASSVGDRPSGNTIYFGEGSWLTVV.

The chain uses TRBV5-4 and TRBJ1-2; the match to TRBD1 covers 8 bases. V shed 5 bases and J 5 bases; nucleotides not matched to a gene: 8. The length of the CDR3 is 14 residues. In germline, CDR1 is SGHNT, CDR2 YYREEE (reference sequence). The CDR3 reads CASRSGGARYGYTF. The CDR3 coding sequence is TGTGCCAGCAGGTCAGGGGGCGCTCGTTATGGCTACACCTTC.

The V call is TRBV4-3, the J call TRBJ1-2; the D is unclear. Germline CDR1 is LGHNA and CDR2 is YSLEER. This CDR3 is 14 amino acids long. V was trimmed by 2 bases and J by 4 bases, leaving 11 bases between them. The CDR3 DNA sequence: TGCGCCAGCAGCCAAACGACGTCCACCTATGGCTACACCTTC. Its protein product is CASSQTTSTYGYTF.

The chain combines TRBV27 with TRBJ1-4; the D gene is possibly TRBD1 (5 bases). The CDR3 is 14 residues long. Per germline, CDR1 MNHEY and CDR2 SMNVEV (reference sequence). With 1 base removed from V and 8 bases from J, the gap between germline ends came to 11 bases. The CDR3 coding sequence is TGTGCCAGCAGTTTATGGTGGGGGGAAGAAAAACTGTTTTTT. Amino acids: CASSLWWGEEKLFF.

J is TRBJ2-1 and V is TRBV30; 8 nucleotides match TRBD2. Trimming cost V 3 bases and J 6 bases; bases outside gene matches: 13. CDR1 is GTSNPN, CDR2 SVGIG, per germline (reference sequence). The CDR3 consists of 16 residues. The DNA of the CDR3 is TGTGCCTGGAGCGGGGGGGCGGGACGGAGTACCAATGAGCAGTTCTTC. Translating gives CAWSGGAGRSTNEQFF.

The V call is TRBV6-5, the J call TRBJ1-1; D is perhaps TRBD1 (5 bases). The V end was cut by 6 bases, the J end by 4 bases, with 12 bases between. Germline V lookup: CDR1 MNHEY, CDR2 SVGAGI. The CDR3 totals 13 residues. The CDR3 nucleotides are TGTGCCAGCAGCCGCGGGCAGGGCACTGAAGCTTTCTTT. It codes for CASSRGQGTEAFF.

The chain has TRBV25-1 and TRBJ2-7; D unresolved. The length of the CDR3 is 15 residues. Deletions cut 5 bases from V and 0 bases from J, with 14 bases between. The germline CDR1 and CDR2 sequences are MGHDK and SYGVNS. CDR3 coding DNA: TGTGCCAGCAGTCCCCACTCCTTCCTCTCCTACGAGCAGTACTTC. This gives the protein CASSPHSFLSYEQYF.

V and J are TRBV6-5 and TRBJ2-5; a weak D match, TRBD1 (6 bases). Trimming took off 6 bases at V and 5 bases at J, with 16 bases between the two ends. This CDR3 is 14 amino acids long. CDR1 is MNHEY, CDR2 SVGAGI, per germline. CDR3 region: CASRLYTGMETQYF. CDR3 DNA sequence: TGTGCCAGCAGGCTTTATACAGGGATGGAGACCCAGTACTTC.

The chain's CDR3 is CASSQEILAGQETQYF. CDR3 nucleotides: TGTGCCAGCAGCCAAGAGATCCTAGCGGGGCAAGAGACCCAGTACTTC. V and J are TRBV3-1 (or the pseudogene TRBV3-2) and TRBJ2-5; 9 nucleotides align to TRBD2. V lost 0 bases to trimming and J lost 2 bases; unmatched junction nucleotides: 4. The CDR3 length is 16 residues. Germline CDR1 is LGHDT and CDR2 is YNNKEL (reference sequence).

The chain employs TRBV10-3 and TRBJ2-2, with D possibly TRBD1 on 6 matching bases. V dropped 10 bases and J dropped 4 bases, with 16 bases sitting between them. Per the germline V gene, CDR1 is ENHRY and CDR2 is SYGVKD. The length of the CDR3 is 14 residues. In DNA, the CDR3 is TGTGCCACCCAGGGGTCCAGCGCCACCGGGGAGCTGTTTTTT. Its protein is CATQGSSATGELFF.

The chain employs TRBV5-4 and TRBJ2-7; 8 bases align to TRBD2. Trimming at V came to 0 bases and at J to 2 bases, leaving 4 bases not matched to a gene. The germline CDR1 and CDR2 sequences are SGHNT and YYREEE (reference sequence). CDR3 length: 15 residues. Here the CDR3 DNA reads TGTGCCAGCAGCTTGGTTGGGACTAGTGCCTACGAGCAGTACTTC. Its protein product is CASSLVGTSAYEQYF. The whole variable domain, remainder taken from reference TRBV5-4 and TRBJ2-7, is ETGVTQSPTHLIKTRGQQVTLRCSSQSGHNTVSWYQQALGQGPQFIFQYYREEENGRGNFPPRFSGLQFPNYSSELNVNALELDDSALYLCASSLVGTSAYEQYFGPGTRLTVT.

The rearrangement links TRBV6-2 or TRBV6-3 to TRBJ1-5, with D perhaps matching TRBD1 (5 bases). Trimming removed 0 bases from V and 7 bases from J, with 10 bases in between. CDR3 size: 14 residues. Germline V CDR1 and CDR2: MNHEY, SVGEGT. CDR3 in DNA: TGTGCCAGCAGTTACTCCCAGGGATACCAGCCCCAGCATTTT. Protein product: CASSYSQGYQPQHF.